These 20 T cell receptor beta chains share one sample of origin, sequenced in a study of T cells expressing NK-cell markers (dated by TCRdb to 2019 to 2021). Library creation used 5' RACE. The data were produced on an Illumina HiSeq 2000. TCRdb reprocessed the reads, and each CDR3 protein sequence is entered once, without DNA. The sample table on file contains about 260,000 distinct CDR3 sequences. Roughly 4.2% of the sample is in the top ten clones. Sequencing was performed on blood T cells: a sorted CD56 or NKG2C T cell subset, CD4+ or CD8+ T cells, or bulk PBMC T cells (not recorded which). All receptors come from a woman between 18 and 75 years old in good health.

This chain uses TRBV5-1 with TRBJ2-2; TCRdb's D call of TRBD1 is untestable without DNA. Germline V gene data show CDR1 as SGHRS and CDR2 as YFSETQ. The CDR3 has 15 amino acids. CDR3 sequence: CASRPQGANTGELFF.

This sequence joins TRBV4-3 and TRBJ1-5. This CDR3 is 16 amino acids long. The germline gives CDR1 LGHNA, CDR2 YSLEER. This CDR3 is CASSRSASYSNQPQHF.

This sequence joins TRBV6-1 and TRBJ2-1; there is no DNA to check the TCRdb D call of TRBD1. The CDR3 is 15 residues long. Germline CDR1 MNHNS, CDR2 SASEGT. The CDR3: CASSKARQGDNEQFF.

The CDR3 spells CASSTGQAPTGELFF. The V call is TRBV5-4, the J call TRBJ2-2; TCRdb picks TRBD1, but there is no DNA to check that call. From germline, CDR1 is SGHNT and CDR2 YYREEE (reference sequence). This CDR3 has 15 amino acids.

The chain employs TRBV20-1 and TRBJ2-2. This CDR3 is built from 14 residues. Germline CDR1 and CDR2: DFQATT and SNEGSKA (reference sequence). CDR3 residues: CSASRGANTGELFF.

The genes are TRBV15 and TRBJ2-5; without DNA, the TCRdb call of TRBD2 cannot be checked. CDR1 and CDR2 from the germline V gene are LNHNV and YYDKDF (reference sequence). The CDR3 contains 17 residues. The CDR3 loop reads CATSFSTSGGQQETQYF.

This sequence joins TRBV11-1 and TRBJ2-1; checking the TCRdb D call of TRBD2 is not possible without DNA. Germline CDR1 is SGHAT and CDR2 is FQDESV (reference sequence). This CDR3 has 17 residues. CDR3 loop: CASETSVSGGPLSEQFF. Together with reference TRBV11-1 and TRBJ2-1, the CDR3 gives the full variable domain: EAEVAQSPRYKITEKSQAVAFWCDPISGHATLYWYRQILGQGPELLVQFQDESVVDDSQLPKDRFSAERLKGVDSTLKIQPAELGDSAMYLCASETSVSGGPLSEQFFGPGTRLTVL.

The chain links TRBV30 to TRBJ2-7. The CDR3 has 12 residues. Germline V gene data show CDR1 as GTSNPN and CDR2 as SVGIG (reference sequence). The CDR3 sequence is CAWSQDDYEQYF.

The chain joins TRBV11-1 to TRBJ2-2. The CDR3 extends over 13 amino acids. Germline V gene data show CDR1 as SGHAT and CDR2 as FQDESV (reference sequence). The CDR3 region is CASRIGWGGELFF.

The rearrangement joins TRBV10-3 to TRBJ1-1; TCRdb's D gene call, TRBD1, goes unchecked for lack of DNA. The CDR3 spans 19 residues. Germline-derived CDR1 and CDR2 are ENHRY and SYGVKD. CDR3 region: CAISHGRRLGQKTNTEAFF.

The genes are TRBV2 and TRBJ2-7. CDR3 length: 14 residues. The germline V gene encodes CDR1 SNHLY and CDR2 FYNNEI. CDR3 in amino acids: CASSDVSHTYEQYF.

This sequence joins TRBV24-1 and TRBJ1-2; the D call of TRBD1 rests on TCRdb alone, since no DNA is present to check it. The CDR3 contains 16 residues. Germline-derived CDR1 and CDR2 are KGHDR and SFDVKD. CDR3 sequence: CATSDQGQGDNYGYTF.

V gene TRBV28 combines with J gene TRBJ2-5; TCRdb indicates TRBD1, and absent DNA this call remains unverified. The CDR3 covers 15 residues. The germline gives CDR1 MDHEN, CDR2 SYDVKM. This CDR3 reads CASSSGGGQGETQYF. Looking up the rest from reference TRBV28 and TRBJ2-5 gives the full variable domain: DVKVTQSSRYLVKRTGEKVFLECVQDMDHENMFWYRQDPGLGLRLIYFSYDVKMKEKGDIPEGYSVSREKKERFSLILESASTNQTSMYLCASSSGGGQGETQYFGPGTRLLVL.

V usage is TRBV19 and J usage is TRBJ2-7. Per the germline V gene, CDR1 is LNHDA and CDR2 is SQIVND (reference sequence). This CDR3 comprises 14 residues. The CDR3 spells CASSIAAGAYEQYF. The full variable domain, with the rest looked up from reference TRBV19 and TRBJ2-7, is DGGITQSPKYLFRKEGQNVTLSCEQNLNHDAMYWYRQDPGQGLRLIYYSQIVNDFQKGDIAEGYSVSREKKESFPLTVTSAQKNPTAFYLCASSIAAGAYEQYFGPGTRLTVT.

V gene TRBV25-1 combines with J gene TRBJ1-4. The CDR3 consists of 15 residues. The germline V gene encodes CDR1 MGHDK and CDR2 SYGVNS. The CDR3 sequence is CASSRFSTSTEKLFF.

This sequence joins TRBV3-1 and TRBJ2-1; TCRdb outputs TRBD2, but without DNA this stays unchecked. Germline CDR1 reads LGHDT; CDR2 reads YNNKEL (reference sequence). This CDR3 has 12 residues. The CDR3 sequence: CASTNSPAVRVF.

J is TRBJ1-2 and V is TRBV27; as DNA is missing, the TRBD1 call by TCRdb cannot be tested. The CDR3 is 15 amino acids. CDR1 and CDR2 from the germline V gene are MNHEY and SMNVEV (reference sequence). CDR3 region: CASSSPPDGKYGYTF.

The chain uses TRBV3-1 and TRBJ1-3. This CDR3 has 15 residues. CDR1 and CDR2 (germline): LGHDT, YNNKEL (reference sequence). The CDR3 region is CASSHARNAGNTIYF.

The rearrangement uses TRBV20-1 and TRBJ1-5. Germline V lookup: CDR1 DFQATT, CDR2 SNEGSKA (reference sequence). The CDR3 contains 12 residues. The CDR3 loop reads CSARAKGQPQHF.

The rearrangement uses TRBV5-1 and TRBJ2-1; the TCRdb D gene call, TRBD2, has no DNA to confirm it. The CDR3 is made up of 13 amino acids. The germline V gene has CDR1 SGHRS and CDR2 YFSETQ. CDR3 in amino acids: CASMGLPYNEQFF.